The rows below give T cell receptor beta chains drawn from one sample of a study of CD8 T cells in ankylosing spondylitis. MiXCR was run by TCRdb on the 5' RACE reads, yielding one entry per CDR3 protein. The repertoire holds approximately 300,000 distinct CDR3 sequences, with around 20% as singletons. The sequenced material came from blood, either unsorted or a sorted T cell fraction (not recorded which). These receptors came from a female donor with ankylosing spondylitis or in good health (not recorded which). Both conserved end residues are part of each CDR3. Fields, in order: V gene, D gene, clone size, J gene, CDR3 DNA, CDR3 protein. A D gene is named only where the DNA matches it firmly. Clone size is given for some rows only: seen once, a few or many times, or a class if the clone is expanded.

TRBV20-1	TRBD2	NA	TRBJ2-3	TGCAGTGCTTTCTCCCTAGCGGGAGAAAGAATTACGCAGTATTTT	CSAFSLAGERITQYF
TRBV7-8	NA	few	TRBJ2-1	TGTGCCAGCAGCTTAGAGGGTCTCACAGAGCAGTTCTTC	CASSLEGLTEQFF
TRBV29-1	NA	many	TRBJ1-1	TGCAGCGTTGGGGTTGACGGAGTGAACACTGAAGCTTTCTTT	CSVGVDGVNTEAFF
TRBV5-1	NA	many	TRBJ2-7	TGCGCCAGCAGCTTGGGACAGGAAAACTACGAGCAGTACTTC	CASSLGQENYEQYF
TRBV10-3	NA	NA	TRBJ2-1	TGTGCCATCAGTGAGTCGGACCCGGCCAAGAACTTC	CAISESDPAKNF
TRBV10-1	NA	few	TRBJ1-1	TGCGCCAGCAGTCCTGGGACCACATCAGGGGACACTGAAGCTTTCTTT	CASSPGTTSGDTEAFF
TRBV6-1	NA	NA	TRBJ2-1	TGTGCCAGCCACGGCGGGACTGCGGATTCCTACAATGAGCAGTTCTTC	CASHGGTADSYNEQFF
TRBV4-2	TRBD2	few	TRBJ2-1	TGTGCCAGCAGCCGAACTCAGAGGCAGCGCGGGAGGGAATACAATGAGCAGTTCTTC	CASSRTQRQRGREYNEQFF
TRBV30	NA	NA	TRBJ2-1	TGTGCCTGGTCCGAAGGGAATGAGCAGTTCTTC	CAWSEGNEQFF
TRBV5-4	TRBD2	NA	TRBJ2-1	TGTGCCAGCAGCTTGGCCTGGGGACTAGGGGGCAATGAGCAGTTCTTC	CASSLAWGLGGNEQFF
TRBV6-5	NA	few	TRBJ1-2	TGTGCCAGCAGTCGTCTCGGAGGGGTAGAGGGCTATGGCTACACCTTC	CASSRLGGVEGYGYTF
TRBV7-2	NA	NA	TRBJ2-7	TGTGCCAGCAGCTTAGATTTTGGGTACGAGCAGTACTTC	CASSLDFGYEQYF
TRBV20-1	TRBD2	NA	TRBJ2-3	TGCAGTGCTAGAGATCTGAAGCGGGAGGTCGGAGATACGCAGTATTTT	CSARDLKREVGDTQYF
TRBV14	TRBD2	few	TRBJ2-1	TGTGCCAGCAGCCCCGGGACTAGCCCACGCGATGAGCAGTTCTTC	CASSPGTSPRDEQFF
TRBV6-1	NA	NA	TRBJ1-1	TGTGCCAGCAGTGAACCCAACACTGAAGCTTTCTTT	CASSEPNTEAFF
TRBV5-5	NA	few	TRBJ1-1	TGTGCCAGCAGCATAACTTCCCACACTGAAGCTTTCTTT	CASSITSHTEAFF
TRBV20-1	NA	NA	TRBJ2-3	TGCAGTGCTAATACGCAGTATTTT	CSANTQYF
TRBV18	NA	NA	TRBJ1-5	TGTGCCAGCTCACCTACGACAGATAATCAGCCCCAGCATTTT	CASSPTTDNQPQHF
TRBV20-1	NA	few	TRBJ1-5	TGCAGTGCGTGGGGAGGGATCAATCAGCCCCAGCATTTT	CSAWGGINQPQHF
TRBV6-2/TRBV6-3	NA	few	TRBJ2-7	TGTGCCAGCCGAGGGGTTACCTACGAGCAGTACTTC	CASRGVTYEQYF
TRBV7-2	TRBD2	few	TRBJ2-3	TGTGCCAGCAGCCCTACTAGCGGGATGACAGATACGCAGTATTTT	CASSPTSGMTDTQYF
TRBV5-6	NA	NA	TRBJ1-2	TGTGCCAGCAGCTACAACAGGGTTGGCTACACCTTC	CASSYNRVGYTF
TRBV12-3/TRBV12-4	NA	many	TRBJ2-2	TGTGCCAGCAGTTTAGCGCAGGCCGGGGAGCTGTTTTTT	CASSLAQAGELFF
TRBV4-3	TRBD1	few	TRBJ2-7	TGCGCCAGCAGCCAAGAGGTGACAGGGGGCTACGAGCAGTACTTC	CASSQEVTGGYEQYF
TRBV7-9	NA	NA	TRBJ1-4	TGTGCCAGCAGCTTGGGGGACCGGGGTGAAAAACTGTTTTTT	CASSLGDRGEKLFF
TRBV12-3/TRBV12-4	NA	NA	TRBJ1-5	TGTGCCAGCAGTTTATTGGCAGGTCGGAGCAATCAGCCCCAGCATTTT	CASSLLAGRSNQPQHF
TRBV29-1	NA	NA	TRBJ2-5	TGCAGCGTTATTGGACAGATCCAAGAGACCCAGTACTTC	CSVIGQIQETQYF
TRBV20-1	TRBD2	NA	TRBJ2-1	TGCAGTGCTAGAGGATTCTTTCAAGGGGAGGGGTTCTTC	CSARGFFQGEGFF
TRBV12-3/TRBV12-4	NA	NA	TRBJ2-2	TGTGCCAGCAGTTTAGCAGGGGGGCCACAGAACACCGGGGAGCTGTTTTTT	CASSLAGGPQNTGELFF
TRBV7-9	NA	few	TRBJ2-3	TGTGCCAGCAGCCTCCCCCGCATCACAGATACGCAGTATTTT	CASSLPRITDTQYF
TRBV20-1	NA	few	TRBJ1-6	TGCAGTGCTAGGGTTGGTTCCGATAATTCACCCCTCCACTTT	CSARVGSDNSPLHF
TRBV7-6	NA	NA	TRBJ2-1	TGTGCCAGCAGCTTATCCCCCCCCCGTACTAGCTCCTACAATGAGCAGTTCTTC	CASSLSPPRTSSYNEQFF
TRBV20-1	NA	NA	TRBJ2-3	TGCAGTGCAACCGGGACAACAGATACGCAGTATTTT	CSATGTTDTQYF
TRBV20-1	NA	NA	TRBJ2-4	TGCAGAGCAGTCTTTAGCGTACCGGCCAAAAACATTCAGTACTTC	CRAVFSVPAKNIQYF
TRBV7-2	NA	NA	TRBJ1-2	TGTGCCAGCAGCGCAAAAGGCATCACCCCCAGCTATGGCTACACCTTC	CASSAKGITPSYGYTF
TRBV14	NA	few	TRBJ1-1	TGTGCCAGCAGCCAGTCGAGCATCCTACTGTCAAGAAAGAACACTGAAGCTTTCTTT	CASSQSSILLSRKNTEAFF
TRBV5-1	NA	few	TRBJ2-5	TGCGCCAGCTATATGTTGGGGCGGGAGACCCAGTACTTC	CASYMLGRETQYF
TRBV25-1	NA	few	TRBJ1-1	TGTGCCAGCAACGGGTTAGGGAACACTGAAGCTTTCTTT	CASNGLGNTEAFF
TRBV28	NA	NA	TRBJ2-3	TGTGCCAGCAGGGACTCACGCACAGATACGCAGTATTTT	CASRDSRTDTQYF
TRBV7-2	NA	few	TRBJ1-1	TGTGCCAGCAGCTTAGCGATTGGCGCGGGAAACACTGAAGCTTTCTTT	CASSLAIGAGNTEAFF
TRBV7-2	NA	few	TRBJ2-5	TGTGCCAGCAGCTTAGGAAGGGTTGCGGAGACCCAGTACTTC	CASSLGRVAETQYF
TRBV10-2	NA	NA	TRBJ2-7	TGCGCCAGCAGTGAGCCCCTAGCAACCTACGAGCAGTACTTC	CASSEPLATYEQYF
TRBV30	NA	NA	TRBJ2-7	TGTGCCTGGGGGAGAACCTACGAGCAGTACTTC	CAWGRTYEQYF
TRBV28	NA	few	TRBJ2-7	TGTGCCAGCAGGGGGCAGGGGAGATACGAGCAGTACTTC	CASRGQGRYEQYF
TRBV7-2	NA	NA	TRBJ1-6	TGTGCCAGCAGCTTAGAAGGAGTAATTTCACCCCTCCACTTT	CASSLEGVISPLHF
TRBV4-3	NA	NA	TRBJ1-1	TGCGCCAGCAGCCCCCAGACGAACACTGAAGCTTTCTTT	CASSPQTNTEAFF
TRBV19	NA	NA	TRBJ2-2	TGTGCCAGTATAGACCAGGGAGTGACCGGGGAGCTGTTTTTT	CASIDQGVTGELFF
TRBV12-3/TRBV12-4	TRBD1	NA	TRBJ1-2	TGTGCCAGCAGTTTAGCGGGGGCTAAAGACAGGGCGGCGGGCGGCTACACCTTC	CASSLAGAKDRAAGGYTF
TRBV29-1	NA	NA	TRBJ1-2	TGCAGCGGTCTCGAGGGGGACTATGGCTACACCTTC	CSGLEGDYGYTF
TRBV9	NA	NA	TRBJ1-1	TGTGCCAGCAGCCCTCGGGCGGTGAACACTGAAGCTTTCTTT	CASSPRAVNTEAFF